This T cell receptor (beta chain) was captured in a study of blood T cell repertoires in COVID-19. Only in-frame clones appear in the TCRdb table, and some are missing; sequencing was by immunoSEQ multiplex PCR. The sample holds 300,000 to 400,000 clones, about 90% seen once. Enrolled during active infection, Seattle patients were then followed longitudinally. The CDR3 has 14 amino acids. The germline V gene has CDR1 MNHEY and CDR2 SMNVEV (reference sequence). Unmatched junction bases numbered 4, after V lost 5 bases and J lost 6 bases. The sample consisted of peripheral blood. The receptor comes from a woman aged 25 to 39 with COVID-19, enrolled during active disease. The rearrangement links TRBV27 to TRBJ1-6; 7 nucleotides agree with TRBD1. The CDR3 bases are TGTGCCAGCAGTGGACAGGCTGGTAATTCACCCCTCCACTTT. Translation: CASSGQAGNSPLHF.